This T cell receptor beta chain was documented in a study of identical twins' blood T cells (dated by TCRdb to the early 2010s). Some background on the complete study: The approximately 12 libraries, six for the alpha chain and six for the beta chain, together yielded some 49 million Illumina reads. Using next-generation sequencing, the study compared the TCR alpha and beta chain repertoires of three pairs of monozygous twins to assess how genetics influences repertoire formation.

Donors were six healthy women forming three monozygous twin pairs. Each of the three twin pairs had been raised together, and the twins in each pair were thought likely to have encountered the same infectious agents and vaccines. RNA was isolated from peripheral blood mononuclear cells and used to prepare TCR cDNA libraries. The investigation overall reported the following: The number of CDR3 clonotypes shared between two donors was mainly determined by the product of the cloneset sizes of the two donors, and no clear deviation from this trend was shown by twins. The proposed role of the TCRalpha J segment in MHC recognition during thymic selection was stated to require validation by independent studies. Environmental influences could not be excluded as an explanation for twin similarity, since twins were reared together. Among the most abundant TCRbeta clonotypes, every donor shared more CDR3 sequences with her own twin than with unrelated donors. V gene usage was reported to be markedly more similar within twin pairs than between unrelated donors, even among non-selected out-of-frame TCRbeta clonotypes.

This clonotype was picked up many times. Its target antigen remains unknown. It has no much larger one-base neighbor in the sample; base qualities were not kept. Library generation was performed with 5' RACE. The sequencing machine was an Illumina Genome Analyzer IIx. The RNA-based TCR cDNA libraries were made using a previously described protocol that was modified in several ways. Sample-specific barcodes were introduced on both ends of each TCR cDNA library during cDNA synthesis and amplification to prevent cross-contamination. Per the original workflow: Each library contained roughly 2 to 4 million CDR3-containing reads, and somewhere between about 95,000 and nearly 550,000 clonotypes were identified for each individual. Reads with improper barcode index combinations were discarded, and clonesets were then built for each library with the MiTCR software. While assembling CDR3 clonotypes, MiTCR filtered or rescued low-quality reads and corrected PCR and sequencing errors. Artificial out-of-frame clonotypes were mapped to in-frame sequences, with one indel allowed in the CDR3, and then removed. Similarity of V and J gene usage between donors was measured as Jensen-Shannon divergence divided by mean entropy. The public reads were reanalyzed by TCRdb: fastp trimming at Q25, MiXCR alignment, in-frame beta chains only. When rows share a CDR3 protein, they turn into one entry using the most common DNA and genes. The V and J calls and clone size are TCRdb's, not the authors'. The sample profile shows 300,000 to 400,000 distinct CDR3 sequences; more than 25% of them were found once. The biggest ten clones account for 6.1% of the sample.

The germline V gene (reference sequence) provides CDR1 MNHEY and CDR2 SMNVEV. There are 16 amino acids in the CDR3, from cysteine to phenylalanine inclusive. Only CDR3 DNA remains: 48 bases, in frame from the first base. V loses 5 bases of germline sequence and J loses 0 bases, and the interval between the two ends is 14 bases. The V and J genes are TRBV27 and TRBJ1-5, and the D gene may be TRBD1, 5 bases matching. Input material: PBMCs. The source is a woman aged 18-55 years in good health. At the DNA level, the sequence is TGTGCCAGCAGTCCCACCACAGGTTATAGCAATCAGCCCCAGCATTTT. It translates as CASSPTTGYSNQPQHF.